The 20 T cell receptor beta chains below come from one sample, sequenced in a study of metastatic and nonmetastatic thyroid tumors. Treatment of any kind had been given to no patient before thyroid surgery. With MiXCR, TCRdb called clones anew from the PCR reads. The table lists about 33,000 clones, roughly 10% of them singletons. Sequencing used blood. Every receptor here comes from a female donor with papillary thyroid cancer or a benign thyroid nodule (not recorded which). Some clones in this sample may be carry-over from other donors' samples.

The table lists this clone with many counts. V is TRBV12-3 or TRBV12-4 and J is TRBJ1-4; TRBD1 matches at 7 bases. Germline trimming cut 6 bases from V and 6 bases from J; bases unmatched to any gene: 13. CDR3 length: 16 residues. As DNA, the CDR3 is TGTGCCAGCAGCGCTACCCTGACAGGGCTTCATGAAAAACTGTTTTTT. Encoded protein: CASSATLTGLHEKLFF.

This clone was detected many times. The chain recombines TRBV12-3 or TRBV12-4 with TRBJ2-3; 7 bases fit TRBD2. Trimming cost V 6 bases and J 3 bases; bases outside gene matches: 12. The CDR3 totals 16 residues. CDR3 coding DNA: TGTGCCAGCAGACTCCGAGCGGGAATCGGGACAGATACGCAGTATTTT. It codes for CASRLRAGIGTDTQYF.

This clone was observed at least ten times. The V and J genes are TRBV28 and TRBJ2-7; D may correspond to TRBD1 or TRBD2 (5 bases each). This CDR3 is built from 15 residues. Germline CDR1 MDHEN, CDR2 SYDVKM. The germline V and J ends were trimmed by 2 bases and 3 bases, with 14 bases remaining between them. In DNA, the CDR3 is TGTGCCAGCAGTTTAAGTGGGGGTGTGGACTACGAGCAGTACTTC. It codes for CASSLSGGVDYEQYF.

This clone was seen more than once but under ten times. The chain combines TRBV6-4 with TRBJ2-2, with 9 nucleotides matching TRBD1. Germline V CDR1 and CDR2: MRHNA, SNTAGT. This CDR3 comprises 14 residues. Trimming cost V 8 bases and J 6 bases; bases outside gene matches: 7. DNA of the CDR3: TGTGCCAGCGTACGGGACAGGGACCCCGGGGAGCTGTTTTTT. Protein product: CASVRDRDPGELFF.

This clone was counted at least ten times. This sequence joins TRBV12-3 or TRBV12-4 and TRBJ1-1; tentatively, D is TRBD1 (5 bases). This CDR3 comprises 14 residues. V was clipped by 3 bases and J by 6 bases, with 14 bases between them. Here the CDR3 DNA reads TGTGCCAGCAGTTTTGGCCAGGGCCGCCCTGAAGCTTTCTTT. Translated, it gives CASSFGQGRPEAFF.

The CDR3 reads CASSPGPYYEQYF. The CDR3 region has the DNA TGTGCCAGCAGCCCCGGACCTTACTACGAGCAGTACTTC. J is TRBJ2-7 and V is TRBV7-2; D not resolved. Trimming removed 5 bases at V and 3 bases at J, with 11 bases between. The CDR3 covers 13 residues. Looked up from germline, CDR1 is SGHTA and CDR2 is FQGNSA. Variable domain in full (rest from reference TRBV7-2 and TRBJ2-7): GAGVSQSPSNKVTEKGKDVELRCDPISGHTALYWYRQSLGQGLEFLIYFQGNSAPDKSGLPSDRFSAERTGGSVSTLTIQRTQQEDSAVYLCASSPGPYYEQYFGPGTRLTVT.

The chain is built from TRBV30 and TRBJ1-1, with D perhaps matching TRBD1 (5 bases). There are 16 residues in the CDR3. CDR1 GTSNPN and CDR2 SVGIG come from the germline V gene (reference sequence). V lost 3 bases, J lost 4 bases, and 21 bases lay in between. CDR3 sequence: CAWSARGIGESTEAFF. Here the CDR3 DNA reads TGTGCCTGGAGCGCCCGGGGCATTGGAGAAAGCACTGAAGCTTTCTTT.

This clone has ten or more counts. The chain recombines TRBV5-1 with TRBJ2-4; tentatively, D is TRBD1 (5 bases). V was trimmed by 0 bases and J by 9 bases, leaving 10 bases between them. Germline V CDR1 and CDR2: SGHRS, YFSETQ. The CDR3 covers 13 residues. CDR3 nucleotide sequence: TGCGCCAGCAGCTTGGGACAGAGGAGCATTCAGTACTTC. It yields the protein CASSLGQRSIQYF.

This clone was counted many times. The V gene is TRBV15, the J gene TRBJ2-7; no clear D. The germline gives CDR1 LNHNV, CDR2 YYDKDF (reference sequence). The V gene lost 1 base and the J gene lost 7 bases, with 8 bases spanning the gap. This CDR3 region has 12 residues. CDR3 sequence: CATSRVGGEQYF. The CDR3 DNA reads as TGTGCCACCAGCAGAGTCGGCGGAGAGCAGTACTTC.

This clone appeared many times. The rearrangement links TRBV5-1 to TRBJ1-1; no firm D call. This CDR3 region has 15 residues. V lost 3 bases and J lost 0, with 12 bases in between. Germline assignment: CDR1 SGHRS and CDR2 YFSETQ. The CDR3 DNA follows: TGCGCCAGCAGCTGGGTGAAAAGCATGAACACTGAAGCTTTCTTT. Amino acid sequence: CASSWVKSMNTEAFF.

Many counts were recorded for this clone. Possible read error: a much larger clone is one base away. Other DNA sequences in this sample translate to the same CDR3. This chain links TRBV9 with TRBJ2-1; 7 bases agree with TRBD2. V gave up 0 bases and J gave up 2 bases; unmatched junction bases: 2. The CDR3 runs 15 residues. Germline loops: CDR1 SGDLS, CDR2 YYNGEE. In DNA form, the CDR3 reads TGTGCCAGCAGCGTAGCGGGGGGTACCTACAATGAGCAGTTCTTC. As protein: CASSVAGGTYNEQFF.

At least ten counts were recorded for this clone. V and J are TRBV13 and TRBJ2-1, with 7 positions matching TRBD1. Trimming at V came to 4 bases and at J to 2 bases, leaving 5 bases not matched to a gene. The CDR3 is 15 residues long. Germline CDR1 is PRHDT and CDR2 is FYEKMQ (reference sequence). For the CDR3, the DNA is TGTGCCAGCAGCTCCCACAGGGGCGCCTACAATGAGCAGTTCTTC. It specifies CASSSHRGAYNEQFF.

This chain uses TRBV19 with TRBJ1-5; D ambiguous. CDR1 and CDR2 (germline): LNHDA, SQIVND (reference sequence). The CDR3 is 12 residues long. The V gene lost 3 bases and the J gene lost 4 bases, with 4 bases spanning the gap. The CDR3 here is CASSIFNQPQHF. DNA of the CDR3: TGTGCCAGTAGTATTTTTAATCAGCCCCAGCATTTT.

In this sample, this clone turned up many times. The chain combines TRBV7-2 with TRBJ1-5; D uncertain. The CDR3 extends over 15 amino acids. Germline V gives CDR1 SGHTA, CDR2 FQGNSA. Trimming removed 1 base from V and 0 bases from J, with 7 bases in between. The CDR3 is CASSLVGNSNQPQHF. The CDR3 nucleotides are TGTGCCAGCAGCTTAGTAGGGAATAGCAATCAGCCCCAGCATTTT.

This clone was seen repeatedly, ten times or more. The rearrangement uses TRBV12-3 or TRBV12-4 and TRBJ2-5, with 10 positions matching TRBD1. Trimming took 1 base from V and 7 from J; bases not matched to a gene: 3. CDR3 length: 14 amino acids. The CDR3 here is CASSLGGTGVTQYF. The CDR3 DNA follows: TGTGCCAGCAGTTTAGGGGGGACAGGGGTGACCCAGTACTTC.

The chain employs TRBV3-1 and TRBJ1-6; D perhaps matches TRBD1 (5 bases). CDR3 length: 14 amino acids. V was cut by 3 bases and J by 10 bases, with 13 bases left in between. In germline, CDR1 is LGHDT, CDR2 YNNKEL (reference sequence). The CDR3: CASSQTAAGSPLHF. The CDR3 bases are TGTGCCAGCAGCCAGACGGCGGCAGGGTCACCCCTCCACTTT.

The V and J genes are TRBV5-4 and TRBJ2-1; D may correspond to TRBD1 or TRBD2 (5 bases each). The CDR3 has 12 residues. CDR1 SGHNT and CDR2 YYREEE come from the germline V gene (reference sequence). V lost 4 bases to trimming and J lost 9 bases, with 11 bases between them. CDR3 amino acids: CASSLGDREQFF. CDR3 coding DNA: TGTGCCAGCAGCCTGGGGGACCGTGAGCAGTTCTTC.

This clone was seen at least ten times. The CDR3 is CASSPREMGTDTQYF. CDR3 bases: TGTGCCAGCAGCCCGAGGGAGATGGGCACAGATACGCAGTATTTT. The rearrangement links TRBV14 to TRBJ2-3, with D maybe TRBD2 (5 bases). The CDR3 totals 15 residues. V was shortened by 4 bases and J by 1 base, with 12 bases between the two germline ends. The germline V gene encodes CDR1 SGHDN and CDR2 FVKESK. Full variable domain (outside the CDR3, taken from reference TRBV14 and TRBJ2-3): EAGVTQFPSHSVIEKGQTVTLRCDPISGHDNLYWYRRVMGKEIKFLLHFVKESKQDESGMPNNRFLAERTGGTYSTLKVQPAELEDSGVYFCASSPREMGTDTQYFGPGTRLTVL.

This clone has a handful of counts. A much larger clone lies one base from this, so it may be a read error. The chain combines TRBV18 with TRBJ2-4; 8 positions match TRBD1. CDR1 KGHSH and CDR2 LQKENI come from the germline V gene. V shed 8 bases and J 4 bases; nucleotides not matched to a gene: 19. This CDR3 is built from 18 residues. In DNA, the CDR3 is TGTGCCAGCCCCCCCTGGGCAGGGGGCCACTCACTTAAAAACATTCAGTACTTC. Protein: CASPPWAGGHSLKNIQYF.

In its sample, this clone was seen many times. This chain links TRBV7-9 with TRBJ1-5; TRBD1 agrees at 7 bases. Germline V gene lookup returns CDR1 SEHNR and CDR2 FQNEAQ (reference sequence). This CDR3 region has 14 residues. With 4 bases clipped from V and 3 bases from J, the junction kept 3 bases outside the gene matches. The CDR3 DNA sequence: TGTGCCAGCAGCTCAGGGGGAAACAATCAGCCCCAGCATTTT. It specifies CASSSGGNNQPQHF.